The sequence of this T cell receptor (beta chain) was determined in a study of blood T cells in healthy people across ages. Whole-study results and caveats: Age showed a roughly linear inverse relationship with TCR beta diversity per million T cells.

On this clonotype: Its matching antigen is unknown.

V was clipped by 7 bases and J by 6 bases, with 10 bases between them. Germline loops: CDR1 MDHEN, CDR2 SYDVKM. CDR3 length: 12 amino acids. PCR was performed a second time for about 7 to 12 cycles using a sample-barcoded 5' primer and a J-beta primer mix. TCRdb processed the 5' RACE reads anew with MiXCR; each CDR3 protein has one entry. The repertoire has approximately 850,000 distinct CDR3 sequences, about 62% of them found once; the top ten carry approximately 23%. Sequenced: blood. The receptor was isolated from a man younger than 40 in good health. The rearrangement links TRBV28 to TRBJ2-1; possibly TRBD1 for D (6 bases). DNA for the CDR3: TGTGCCAGCACACAGGGCCCCAATGAGCAGTTCTTC. This translates into CASTQGPNEQFF.